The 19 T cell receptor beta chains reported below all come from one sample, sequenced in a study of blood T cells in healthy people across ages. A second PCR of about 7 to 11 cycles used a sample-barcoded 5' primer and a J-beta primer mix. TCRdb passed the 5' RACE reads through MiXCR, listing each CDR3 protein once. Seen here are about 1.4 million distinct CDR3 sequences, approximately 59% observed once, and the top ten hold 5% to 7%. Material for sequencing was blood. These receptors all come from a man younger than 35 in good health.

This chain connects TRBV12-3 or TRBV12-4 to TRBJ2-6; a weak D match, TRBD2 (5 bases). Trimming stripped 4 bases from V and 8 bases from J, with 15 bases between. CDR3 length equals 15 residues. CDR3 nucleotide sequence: TGTGCCAGCAGTTGGAGAGGGTTGGGGACCAACGTCCTGACTTTC. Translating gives CASSWRGLGTNVLTF.

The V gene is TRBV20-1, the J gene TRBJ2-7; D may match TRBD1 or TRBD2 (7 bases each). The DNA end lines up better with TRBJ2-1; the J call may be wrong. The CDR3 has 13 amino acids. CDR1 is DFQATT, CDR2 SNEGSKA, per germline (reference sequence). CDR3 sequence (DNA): TGCAGTGCTAGTGGGGGGGTGGACAGGAAGCAGTTCTTC. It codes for CSASGGVDRKQFF.

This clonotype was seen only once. CDR3 sequence: CASSYRGGQLVEYF. The CDR3 nucleotides read TGTGCCAGCAGTTACAGGGGGGGACAGTTGGTGGAGTATTTT. The chain has TRBV6-6 and TRBJ2-3; D could derive from TRBD1 or TRBD2 (7 bases each). The CDR3 runs 14 residues. Trimming took 2 bases from V and 13 from J, leaving 19 bases between them. Germline V gives CDR1 MNHNY, CDR2 SVGAGI (reference sequence).

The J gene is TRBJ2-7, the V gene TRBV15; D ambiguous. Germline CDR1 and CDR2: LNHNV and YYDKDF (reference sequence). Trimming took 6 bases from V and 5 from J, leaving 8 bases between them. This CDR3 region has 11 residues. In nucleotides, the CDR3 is TGTGCCACCAGTTGGGGAAACGAGCAGTACTTC. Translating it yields CATSWGNEQYF.

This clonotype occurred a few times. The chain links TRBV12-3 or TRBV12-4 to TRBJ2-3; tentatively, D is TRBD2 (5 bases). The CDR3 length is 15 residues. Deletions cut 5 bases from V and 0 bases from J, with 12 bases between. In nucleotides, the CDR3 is TGTGCCAGCAGTCCACGAGAGCGGAGCACAGATACGCAGTATTTT. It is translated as CASSPRERSTDTQYF.

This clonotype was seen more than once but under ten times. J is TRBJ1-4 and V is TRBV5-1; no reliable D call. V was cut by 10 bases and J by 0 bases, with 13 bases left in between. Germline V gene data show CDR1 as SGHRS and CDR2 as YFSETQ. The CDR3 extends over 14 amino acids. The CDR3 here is CASLMAATNEKLFF. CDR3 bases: TGCGCCTCACTAATGGCTGCAACTAATGAAAAACTGTTTTTT.

CDR3 DNA sequence: TGTGCCAGCAGTTTACCCGGGGCGGAGGTGGCGGACTATGGCTACACCTTC. Its translation: CASSLPGAEVADYGYTF. The chain employs TRBV27 and TRBJ1-2; tentatively, D is TRBD1 (5 bases). V gave up 2 bases and J gave up 3 bases, with 19 bases separating them. CDR3 size: 17 residues. Germline V gene lookup returns CDR1 MNHEY and CDR2 SMNVEV (reference sequence).

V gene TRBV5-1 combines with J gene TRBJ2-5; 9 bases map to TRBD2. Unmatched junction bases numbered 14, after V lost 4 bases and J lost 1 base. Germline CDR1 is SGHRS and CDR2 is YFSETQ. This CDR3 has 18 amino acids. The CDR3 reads CASSRPGLADPFQETQYF. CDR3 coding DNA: TGCGCCAGCAGCAGACCGGGACTAGCCGACCCATTCCAAGAGACCCAGTACTTC.

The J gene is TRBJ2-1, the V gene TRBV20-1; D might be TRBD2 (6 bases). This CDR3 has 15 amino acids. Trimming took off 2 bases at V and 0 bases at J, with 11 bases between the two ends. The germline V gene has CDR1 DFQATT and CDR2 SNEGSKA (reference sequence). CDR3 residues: CSARLGGSSYNEQFF. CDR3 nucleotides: TGCAGTGCTAGACTTGGGGGGAGCTCCTACAATGAGCAGTTCTTC.

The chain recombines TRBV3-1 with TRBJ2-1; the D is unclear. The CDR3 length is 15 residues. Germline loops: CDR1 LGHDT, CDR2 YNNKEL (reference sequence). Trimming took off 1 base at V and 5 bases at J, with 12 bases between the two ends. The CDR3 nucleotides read TGTGCCAGCAGCCAAGGGTACAGTGACCACAATGAGCAGTTCTTC. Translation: CASSQGYSDHNEQFF.

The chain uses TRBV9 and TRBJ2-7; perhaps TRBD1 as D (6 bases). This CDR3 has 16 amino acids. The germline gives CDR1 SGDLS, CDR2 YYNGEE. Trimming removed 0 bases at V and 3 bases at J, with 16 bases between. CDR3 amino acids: CASSVASGASLYEQYF. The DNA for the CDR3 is TGTGCCAGCAGCGTAGCCTCAGGGGCAAGTCTCTACGAGCAGTACTTC.

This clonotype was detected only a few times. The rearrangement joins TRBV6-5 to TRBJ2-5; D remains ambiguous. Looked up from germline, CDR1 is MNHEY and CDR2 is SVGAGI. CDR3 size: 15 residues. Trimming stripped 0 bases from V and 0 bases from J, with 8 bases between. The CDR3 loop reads CASSYSTLYQETQYF. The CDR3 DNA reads TGTGCCAGCAGTTACTCCACTCTGTACCAAGAGACCCAGTACTTC.

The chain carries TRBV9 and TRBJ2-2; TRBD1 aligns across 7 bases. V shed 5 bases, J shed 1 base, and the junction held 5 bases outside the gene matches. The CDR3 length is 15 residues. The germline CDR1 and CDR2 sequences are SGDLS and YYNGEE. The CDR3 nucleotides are TGTGCCAGCAGAAAGGGGGCGGAGAACACCGGGGAGCTGTTTTTT. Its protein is CASRKGAENTGELFF.

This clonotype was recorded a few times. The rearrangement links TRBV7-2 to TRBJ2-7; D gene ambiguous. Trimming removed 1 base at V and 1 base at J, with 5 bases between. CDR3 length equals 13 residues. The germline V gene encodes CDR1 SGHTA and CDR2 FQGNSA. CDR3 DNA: TGTGCCAGCAGCTTAGATTTGTCCTACGAGCAGTACTTC. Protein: CASSLDLSYEQYF.

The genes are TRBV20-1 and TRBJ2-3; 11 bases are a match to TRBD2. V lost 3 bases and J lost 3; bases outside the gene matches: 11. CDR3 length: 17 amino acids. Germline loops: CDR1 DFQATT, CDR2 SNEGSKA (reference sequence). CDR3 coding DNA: TGCAGTGCTAGTCGGTTAGCGGGAGGGCCATCGACAGATACGCAGTATTTT. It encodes CSASRLAGGPSTDTQYF.

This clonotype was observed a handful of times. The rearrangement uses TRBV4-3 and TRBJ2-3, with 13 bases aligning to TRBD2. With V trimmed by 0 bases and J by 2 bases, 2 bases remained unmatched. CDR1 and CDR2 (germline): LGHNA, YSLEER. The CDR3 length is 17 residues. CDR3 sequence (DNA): TGCGCCAGCAGCCAAGAACTAGCGGGGGGGCCCACAGATACGCAGTATTTT. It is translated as CASSQELAGGPTDTQYF.

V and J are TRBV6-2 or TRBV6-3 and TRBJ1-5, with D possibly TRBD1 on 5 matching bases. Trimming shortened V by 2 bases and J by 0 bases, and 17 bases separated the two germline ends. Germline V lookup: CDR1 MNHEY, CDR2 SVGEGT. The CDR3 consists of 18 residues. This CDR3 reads CASSYEKGSGHSNQPQHF. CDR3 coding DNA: TGTGCCAGCAGTTACGAGAAGGGGTCCGGGCATAGCAATCAGCCCCAGCATTTT.

The CDR3 spells CASRKSGWPQHF. The CDR3, as DNA: TGCGCCAGCAGGAAGTCAGGGTGGCCCCAGCATTTT. This chain links TRBV10-1 with TRBJ1-5; D may be TRBD1 (5 bases). The CDR3 runs to 12 residues. Germline V CDR1 and CDR2: WNHNN, SYGVQD (reference sequence). V was trimmed by 6 bases and J by 9 bases, leaving 12 bases between them.

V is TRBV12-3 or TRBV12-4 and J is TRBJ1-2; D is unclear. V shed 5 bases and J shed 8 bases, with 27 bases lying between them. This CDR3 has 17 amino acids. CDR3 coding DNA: TGTGCCAGCAGTCTGGGTGGAGGGAGGTCAGGCGGAACGGGCTACACCTTC. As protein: CASSLGGGRSGGTGYTF.